The clone carrying this T cell receptor delta chain was counted a few times. This DNA's translation and the protein TCRdb lists, from a much larger clone, do not match at residue 14, likely due to a read error; the protein shown is translated from the DNA. TCRdb re-identified clones in the RT-PCR reads via CATT. The sample has about 2,800 delta-chain clones; about 5% are singletons. Germline V gene sequence: CDR1 GEAIGNYY, CDR2 EKD. The V and J ends lost 3 bases and 3 bases, in that order; junction bases with no gene match: 18. CDR3 size: 19 residues. This record belongs to a study of gamma-delta T cells after stem cell transplantation.

The TCR was taken from a human donor. It is not recorded whose cells these are; they may come from a transplant donor. This chain links TRDV2 with TRDJ1, with 10 nucleotides matching TRDD3. The sample comprised gamma-delta T cells. CDR3 coding DNA: TGTGCCTGTGACCAACTGGGGGATTATAGCACTTCTAACGCCGATAAACTCATCTTT. Encoded protein: CACDQLGDYSTSNADKLIF.